This TCR beta chain was identified in a study of CD8+ T cells in alopecia areata. Reverse transcribed after extraction, RNA yielded cDNA as the sequencing template. Generated by immunoSEQ multiplex PCR, the TCRdb table keeps only in-frame clones and is missing some. The table records some 180,000 clones, approximately 53% of them present only once. CDR1 is PRHDT, CDR2 FYEKMQ, per germline (reference sequence). The V gene end was trimmed by 5 bases and the J gene end by 6 bases; junction bases not matched to a gene: 12. The CDR3 contains 15 residues. Treatment: oral pan-JAK inhibitor, 5-10 mg twice daily.

This sequence was found in a human donor with alopecia areata. V is TRBV13 and J is TRBJ2-7, with 8 positions matching TRBD1. The sample in question was CD8+ T cells sorted from blood, obtained at week 24, from a patient treated with tofacitinib. The CDR3 reads CASSPTGGSLSEQYF. The CDR3 bases are TGTGCCAGCAGCCCAACAGGGGGTTCCCTAAGCGAGCAGTACTTC.